The 25 T cell receptor beta chains reported below all come from one sample, sequenced in a study of cytomegalovirus exposure and HLA in healthy donors. PCR used 60 Vbeta primers and 13 Jbeta primers. TCRdb's table, derived via immunoSEQ multiplex PCR, lists solely in-frame clones and lacks some. The sample contains 89,000 or so clones, roughly 73% of which appear only once. The sample was PBMCs. The receptors come from a boy between 10 and 17 years old in good health and CMV-seronegative.

This clone was seen a few times. The gene calls are TRBV7-2 and TRBJ1-2; tentatively, D is TRBD1 (6 bases). V lost 6 bases, J lost 9 bases, and 20 bases lay in between. The CDR3 runs to 14 residues. In germline, CDR1 is SGHTA, CDR2 FQGNSA. The CDR3 bases are TGTGCCAGCAGTTTCAACAACAGGGTTAGGAGCTACACCTTC. It yields the protein CASSFNNRVRSYTF.

The chain is built from TRBV14 and TRBJ1-2, with TRBD1 as a possible D gene (6 bases). Germline V gene lookup returns CDR1 SGHDN and CDR2 FVKESK. The length of the CDR3 is 12 residues. The germline V and J ends were trimmed by 4 bases and 9 bases, with 12 bases remaining between them. The DNA of the CDR3 is TGTGCCAGCAGCCTGAATAGGGGGAGCTACACCTTC. Protein: CASSLNRGSYTF. The full variable domain, its missing parts supplied by reference TRBV14 and TRBJ1-2, is EAGVTQFPSHSVIEKGQTVTLRCDPISGHDNLYWYRRVMGKEIKFLLHFVKESKQDESGMPNNRFLAERTGGTYSTLKVQPAELEDSGVYFCASSLNRGSYTFGSGTRLTVV.

The rearrangement links TRBV28 to TRBJ2-1; 7 bases agree with TRBD2. V lost 5 bases to trimming and J lost 9 bases; unmatched junction nucleotides: 16. From germline, CDR1 is MDHEN and CDR2 SYDVKM. CDR3 length: 16 residues. CDR3 residues: CASSPRAGDGIGEQFF. The CDR3 DNA sequence: TGTGCCAGCAGTCCCCGGGCGGGGGATGGTATTGGTGAGCAGTTCTTC.

The CDR3 region is CASRRDRGPEYSNQPQHF. CDR3 in DNA: TGTGCCAGCAGGAGGGACAGGGGGCCCGAATATAGCAATCAGCCCCAGCATTTT. The chain recombines TRBV2 with TRBJ1-5; 12 bases line up with TRBD1. CDR1 and CDR2 (germline): SNHLY, FYNNEI. The length of the CDR3 is 18 residues. The junction had 9 bases not matched to a gene; V was cut back by 6 bases and J by 0 bases. The whole variable domain, remainder taken from reference TRBV2 and TRBJ1-5, is EPEVTQTPSHQVTQMGQEVILRCVPISNHLYFYWYRQILGQKVEFLVSFYNNEISEKSEIFDDQFSVERPDGSNFTLKIRSTKLEDSAMYFCASRRDRGPEYSNQPQHFGDGTRLSIL.

This sequence joins TRBV11-2 and TRBJ1-2; possible D gene TRBD1, 6 bases. The V end lost 5 bases, the J end lost 1 base, and 14 bases lay between the germline ends. CDR3 length: 15 residues. Germline values: CDR1 SGHAT, CDR2 FQNNGV. The CDR3 bases are TGTGCCAGCAGCGCCATCGGGGACATTAACTATGGCTACACCTTC. This codes for CASSAIGDINYGYTF. Complete variable domain (other parts from reference TRBV11-2 and TRBJ1-2): EAGVAQSPRYKIIEKRQSVAFWCNPISGHATLYWYQQILGQGPKLLIQFQNNGVVDDSQLPKDRFSAERLKGVDSTLKIQPAKLEDSAVYLCASSAIGDINYGYTFGSGTRLTVV.

The V gene is TRBV7-2, the J gene TRBJ2-7; the D gene is possibly TRBD1 (6 bases). V shed 2 bases and J shed 4 bases, with 18 bases lying between them. Germline CDR1 is SGHTA and CDR2 is FQGNSA. This CDR3 region has 16 residues. The CDR3 DNA reads as TGTGCCAGCAGCTTATCAGGGGTGTTGTTGTCTTACGAGCAGTACTTC. Translated: CASSLSGVLLSYEQYF.

The genes are TRBV10-2 and TRBJ2-3; possible D gene TRBD2, 7 bases. Germline V lookup: CDR1 WSHSY, CDR2 SAAADI. Trimming left V 6 bases short and J 5 bases short, with 21 bases between. The CDR3 covers 16 residues. The DNA for the CDR3 is TGCGCCAGCAGGGACGCCGGGGGGCCGGCGAAAGATACGCAGTATTTT. Translation gives CASRDAGGPAKDTQYF.

The chain links TRBV30 to TRBJ1-2; 7 nucleotides line up with TRBD1. CDR3 length: 15 residues. The trim removed 2 bases at V and 4 bases at J, leaving 10 bases unmatched. Germline assignment: CDR1 GTSNPN and CDR2 SVGIG (reference sequence). The CDR3 bases are TGTGCCTGGAGTTTTCCAGGGGGGTATGGCTATGGCTACACCTTC. Translation gives CAWSFPGGYGYGYTF.

There are a few counts of this clone. This chain connects TRBV23-1 to TRBJ1-2; 9 nucleotides align to TRBD1. TRBV23-1 is sorted into the ORF group, with uncertain function. This CDR3 comprises 22 residues. V lost 4 bases, J lost 3 bases, and 27 bases stayed unmatched. The CDR3 sequence is CASSLKKPGSSRRGQGDYGYTF. The CDR3 region has the DNA TGCGCCAGCAGTCTCAAAAAACCCGGCAGCTCCCGCCGGGGACAGGGTGACTATGGCTACACCTTC.

In regard to this clone: The sample carries other DNA sequences with the same CDR3. J is TRBJ1-2 and V is TRBV7-2; unclear D gene. Trimming shortened V by 4 bases and J by 4 bases, and 10 bases separated the two germline ends. Germline values: CDR1 SGHTA, CDR2 FQGNSA. CDR3 length: 13 amino acids. The CDR3 region has the DNA TGTGCCAGCAGCTCCTCTGGAGGCTATGGCTACACCTTC. Residues: CASSSSGGYGYTF.

The J gene is TRBJ1-1, the V gene TRBV10-1; TRBD1 might be the D (5 bases). Trimming shortened V by 3 bases and J by 4 bases, and 6 bases separated the two germline ends. The length of the CDR3 is 12 residues. CDR1 is WNHNN, CDR2 SYGVQD, per germline (reference sequence). The CDR3 region has the DNA TGCGCCAGCAGTGATACAGGCACTGAAGCTTTCTTT. Translating it yields CASSDTGTEAFF.

The genes are TRBV7-6 and TRBJ1-1; TRBD1 matches 9 bases. The CDR3 is 16 amino acids. Per germline, CDR1 SGHVS and CDR2 FNYEAQ. V lost 4 bases to trimming and J lost 3 bases; unmatched junction nucleotides: 9. DNA of the CDR3: TGTGCCAGCAGCTCAACGACAGGGGGAGCCTACACTGAAGCTTTCTTT. Its translation: CASSSTTGGAYTEAFF.

This rearrangement joins TRBV6-5 to TRBJ1-2, with D possibly matching TRBD1 (6 bases). Germline V gives CDR1 MNHEY, CDR2 SVGAGI. The CDR3 spans 16 residues. V was clipped by 0 bases and J by 6 bases, with 17 bases between them. CDR3 bases: TGTGCCAGCAGTTACTCGGATGGACAGAGAGGCAATGGCTACACCTTC. This gives the protein CASSYSDGQRGNGYTF.

The V and J genes are TRBV6-6 and TRBJ2-2; 8 positions match TRBD2. CDR1 is MNHNY and CDR2 is SVGAGI in the germline V gene (reference sequence). The CDR3 totals 14 residues. V lost 6 bases, J lost 7 bases, and 7 bases stayed unmatched. The CDR3 DNA follows: TGTGCCAGCAGGCGGGGGGCGAGAGGCGGGGAGCTGTTTTTT. It yields the protein CASRRGARGGELFF.

This CDR3 reads CASSVGRDGYTF. In DNA form, the CDR3 reads TGTGCCAGCAGCGTGGGCAGGGATGGCTACACCTTC. V gene TRBV7-2 combines with J gene TRBJ1-2, with D maybe TRBD1 (5 bases). Trimming pared 5 bases from V and 6 bases from J, leaving 10 bases between. The CDR3 length is 12 residues. CDR1 and CDR2 (germline): SGHTA, FQGNSA.

About this clone: At the DNA level, this CDR3 is encoded by other sequences in the same sample as well. The chain recombines TRBV9 with TRBJ2-7; D assignment may be TRBD1 or TRBD2 (5 bases each). V was trimmed by 4 bases and J by 1 base, leaving 12 bases between them. The CDR3 loop spans 14 amino acids. Germline loops: CDR1 SGDLS, CDR2 YYNGEE. CDR3 nucleotide sequence: TGTGCCAGCAGCTTAGGGACGGGATCCTACGAGCAGTACTTC. Amino acid sequence: CASSLGTGSYEQYF.

The CDR3 sequence: CASSHAPRLMNTEAFF. The CDR3 DNA sequence: TGCGCCAGCAGCCATGCCCCACGGTTGATGAACACTGAAGCTTTCTTT. V is TRBV4-1 and J is TRBJ1-1; D gene ambiguous. The CDR3 runs to 16 residues. CDR1 is MGHRA, CDR2 YSYEKL, per germline. The germline V and J ends were trimmed by 3 bases and 0 bases, with 14 bases remaining between them.

CDR3 region: CASSLRQGDYGYTF. The DNA for the CDR3 is TGTGCCAGCAGCTTGAGACAGGGAGACTATGGCTACACCTTC. The chain recombines TRBV5-6 with TRBJ1-2; 7 bases map to TRBD1. The CDR3 loop spans 14 amino acids. V trimming: 1 base; J trimming: 3 bases; junction bases outside the gene matches: 3. Germline V gene data show CDR1 as SGHDT and CDR2 as YYEEEE.

This clone showed up just a few times. The chain couples TRBV6-1 to TRBJ1-1; D not certain. Germline CDR1 MNHNS, CDR2 SASEGT. The CDR3 spans 12 residues. Trimming removed 7 bases from V and 2 bases from J, with 8 bases in between. In DNA form, the CDR3 reads TGTGCCAGCACCAACAAAAACACTGAAGCTTTCTTT. Translation: CASTNKNTEAFF.

V is TRBV4-1 and J is TRBJ2-2, with 9 bases that match TRBD2. Germline V CDR1 and CDR2: MGHRA, YSYEKL. CDR3 length: 17 residues. V was pared by 2 bases and J by 8 bases, with 12 bases of the junction left unmatched. CDR3 amino acids: CASSQRITAGGPGELFF. The CDR3 DNA sequence: TGCGCCAGCAGCCAAAGGATTACGGCGGGAGGGCCGGGGGAGCTGTTTTTT.

This sequence joins TRBV11-2 and TRBJ2-3; 7 positions match TRBD2. The germline V gene has CDR1 SGHAT and CDR2 FQNNGV. J lost 0 bases, V lost 1 base, and 1 base had no gene match. This CDR3 has 15 residues. The CDR3 coding sequence is TGTGCCAGCAGCTTAGCAGCGGGAAGCACAGATACGCAGTATTTT. This codes for CASSLAAGSTDTQYF.

This clone was counted a single time. V gene TRBV6-4 combines with J gene TRBJ1-2; TRBD1 is a possible D gene (6 bases). V lost 6 bases and J 8 bases, leaving 16 bases between the germline ends. This CDR3 has 13 amino acids. The V gene's germline CDR1 is MRHNA and CDR2 SNTAGT. CDR3 amino acids: CASRDLRGGGYTF. The CDR3, as DNA: TGTGCCAGCAGGGACCTCAGGGGCGGCGGCTACACCTTC.

The rearrangement uses TRBV5-1 and TRBJ1-2; D uncertain. The CDR3 is 16 amino acids. The V end was cut by 0 bases, the J end by 4 bases, with 16 bases between. The germline gives CDR1 SGHRS, CDR2 YFSETQ. The CDR3 DNA sequence: TGCGCCAGCAGCTTGGCCTGGCGGGATCCAGGCTATGGCTACACCTTC. The encoded protein is CASSLAWRDPGYGYTF.

The table lists this clone with a count of one. This sequence joins TRBV14 and TRBJ2-7; 8 nucleotides match TRBD1. Germline loops: CDR1 SGHDN, CDR2 FVKESK. With 6 bases clipped from V and 0 bases from J, the junction kept 4 bases outside the gene matches. This CDR3 region has 14 residues. CDR3 bases: TGTGCCAGCAGTCGGACAGGGAACTCCTACGAGCAGTACTTC. Protein: CASSRTGNSYEQYF.

The V call is TRBV6-1, the J call TRBJ2-5; D is perhaps TRBD2 (5 bases). The V gene's germline CDR1 is MNHNS and CDR2 SASEGT. Trimming shortened V by 6 bases and J by 2 bases, and 13 bases separated the two germline ends. The CDR3 covers 14 residues. The CDR3 nucleotides are TGTGCCAGCAGCGACCATGGACTTCAAGAGACCCAGTACTTC. The encoded protein is CASSDHGLQETQYF.